A selection of T cell receptor beta chains follows, all from one sample in a study of blood T cell repertoires in COVID-19. The assay was immunoSEQ multiplex PCR, and TCRdb's table has in-frame clones only and misses some. The table has 120,000 or so clones, 85% to 90% seen once. The sequenced sample was peripheral blood. Receptors were obtained from a man between 50 and 59 years old with acute or convalescent COVID-19. CDR3s include the opening cysteine and the closing phenylalanine or tryptophan. A D gene is named only where the DNA matches it firmly. Size values are once, few and many counts, or a class for expanded clones, and some rows have none.

clone_size: -; d_call: TRBD1; j_call: TRBJ1-5; v_call: TRBV2; cdr3_nt: TGTGCCAGCAGAGGGGACAGGTCAAAAAATCAGCCCCAGCATTTT; cdr3_aa: CASRGDRSKNQPQHF
clone_size: -; d_call: -; j_call: TRBJ2-6; v_call: TRBV6-6; cdr3_nt: TGTGCCAGCTACCCTCCCGGGGCTGGGGCCAACGTCCTGACTTTC; cdr3_aa: CASYPPGAGANVLTF
clone_size: -; d_call: -; j_call: TRBJ1-2; v_call: TRBV12-3/TRBV12-4; cdr3_nt: TGTGCCAGCAGTTACAGGCCCAACTATGGCTACACCTTC; cdr3_aa: CASSYRPNYGYTF
clone_size: once; d_call: -; j_call: TRBJ1-2; v_call: TRBV6-5; cdr3_nt: TGTGCCAGCAGTCCCGGGAGAGGGTACTATGGCTACACCTTC; cdr3_aa: CASSPGRGYYGYTF
clone_size: once; d_call: -; j_call: TRBJ1-2; v_call: TRBV29-1; cdr3_nt: TGCAGCGTTGAAAGAGGGTATCGTGATGGCTACACCTTC; cdr3_aa: CSVERGYRDGYTF
clone_size: -; d_call: -; j_call: TRBJ2-2; v_call: TRBV27; cdr3_nt: TGTGCCAGCAGCCCATACCCTAGAGCCGGGGAGCTGTTTTTT; cdr3_aa: CASSPYPRAGELFF
clone_size: -; d_call: -; j_call: TRBJ1-4; v_call: TRBV7-9; cdr3_nt: TGTGTCTCCGGGGGTGATCCCTTGAAAAAACTGTTTTTT; cdr3_aa: CVSGGDPLKKLFF
clone_size: few; d_call: TRBD1; j_call: TRBJ1-2; v_call: TRBV9; cdr3_nt: TGTGCCAGCAGCGCCCCTTCGACAGGGATTAAGGGCTACACCTTC; cdr3_aa: CASSAPSTGIKGYTF
clone_size: -; d_call: TRBD1; j_call: TRBJ1-2; v_call: TRBV6-5; cdr3_nt: TGTGCCAGCAGTTCATCAGGGGGTTTTGGCTACACCTTC; cdr3_aa: CASSSSGGFGYTF
clone_size: once; d_call: -; j_call: TRBJ2-7; v_call: TRBV4-3; cdr3_nt: TGCGCCAGCAGCCAAGATCGGGGTTACGAGCAGTACTTC; cdr3_aa: CASSQDRGYEQYF
clone_size: -; d_call: -; j_call: TRBJ2-7; v_call: TRBV3-1/TRBV3-2; cdr3_nt: TGTGCCAGCAGCGCCGGGACTCCACCCTACGAGCAGTACTTC; cdr3_aa: CASSAGTPPYEQYF
clone_size: -; d_call: TRBD1; j_call: TRBJ2-3; v_call: TRBV4-1; cdr3_nt: TGCGCCAGCAGCCAAGAGGGTACCACAGGGGGAGATACGCAGTATTTT; cdr3_aa: CASSQEGTTGGDTQYF
clone_size: -; d_call: -; j_call: TRBJ2-5; v_call: TRBV3-1/TRBV3-2; cdr3_nt: TGTGCCAGCAGCCCTTCTCGGGGGACCCTACAAGAGACCCAGTACTTC; cdr3_aa: CASSPSRGTLQETQYF
clone_size: -; d_call: -; j_call: TRBJ2-5; v_call: TRBV7-9; cdr3_nt: TGTGCCAGTAACAGGGAAGAGACCCAGTACTTC; cdr3_aa: CASNREETQYF
clone_size: -; d_call: TRBD1; j_call: TRBJ1-2; v_call: TRBV5-6; cdr3_nt: TGTGCCAGCAGCCGAAGGACAGGGCCATCCTATGGCTACACCTTC; cdr3_aa: CASSRRTGPSYGYTF
clone_size: -; d_call: -; j_call: TRBJ2-7; v_call: TRBV25-1; cdr3_nt: TGTGCCAGCAGTGGGAGGGCCTACGAGCAGTACTTC; cdr3_aa: CASSGRAYEQYF
clone_size: -; d_call: TRBD1; j_call: TRBJ1-2; v_call: TRBV28; cdr3_nt: TGTGCCAGCCGGGACAGGGGAGTCTATGGCTACACCTTC; cdr3_aa: CASRDRGVYGYTF
clone_size: -; d_call: -; j_call: TRBJ2-7; v_call: TRBV27; cdr3_nt: TGTGCCAGCAGTTTCGGGGGACGGGGGACCTACGAGCAGTACTTC; cdr3_aa: CASSFGGRGTYEQYF
clone_size: -; d_call: TRBD1; j_call: TRBJ1-1; v_call: TRBV13; cdr3_nt: TGTGCCAGCAGCAGACAGGGTGCCGAAGCTTTCTTT; cdr3_aa: CASSRQGAEAFF
clone_size: -; d_call: -; j_call: TRBJ2-7; v_call: TRBV29-1; cdr3_nt: TGCAGCGCCCTAAGAGGCTACGAGCAGTACTTC; cdr3_aa: CSALRGYEQYF
clone_size: -; d_call: TRBD2; j_call: TRBJ2-5; v_call: TRBV7-9; cdr3_nt: TGTGCCAGCAGCTTCGCTAGCGGGAGTGCGGAGACCCAGTACTTC; cdr3_aa: CASSFASGSAETQYF
clone_size: -; d_call: TRBD2; j_call: TRBJ2-7; v_call: TRBV7-2; cdr3_nt: TGTGCCAGCAGGGAGACCCTAGCGGGAGCCTACGAGCAGTACTTC; cdr3_aa: CASRETLAGAYEQYF
clone_size: -; d_call: -; j_call: TRBJ2-7; v_call: TRBV9; cdr3_nt: TGTGCCAGCAGCGTCGGCGGAAACTCCTACGAGCAGTACTTC; cdr3_aa: CASSVGGNSYEQYF
clone_size: -; d_call: -; j_call: TRBJ1-2; v_call: TRBV29-1; cdr3_nt: TGCAGCGTACAGTTGGGTGGCTACACCTTC; cdr3_aa: CSVQLGGYTF
clone_size: -; d_call: TRBD1; j_call: TRBJ2-5; v_call: TRBV5-1; cdr3_nt: TGCGCCAGCAGCCCGGGGACAGGGGGGACCCAGTACTTC; cdr3_aa: CASSPGTGGTQYF
clone_size: -; d_call: -; j_call: TRBJ1-1; v_call: TRBV5-1; cdr3_nt: TGCGCCAGCAGCTTGGAGGCATTGGTGGGGAGCACTGAAGCTTTCTTT; cdr3_aa: CASSLEALVGSTEAFF
clone_size: once; d_call: TRBD1; j_call: TRBJ1-1; v_call: TRBV6-5; cdr3_nt: TGTGCCAGCAGACGACAGGGTGGAAACACTGAAGCTTTCTTT; cdr3_aa: CASRRQGGNTEAFF
clone_size: -; d_call: TRBD1; j_call: TRBJ1-1; v_call: TRBV28; cdr3_nt: TGTGCCAGCAGTTTATGGGGGACAGGGGAGGAAGCTTTCTTT; cdr3_aa: CASSLWGTGEEAFF
clone_size: once; d_call: TRBD1; j_call: TRBJ1-1; v_call: TRBV10-3; cdr3_nt: TGTGCCATCAGTGAGTCCCCCACAGGGGGCTGGACTGAAGCTTTCTTT; cdr3_aa: CAISESPTGGWTEAFF
clone_size: -; d_call: -; j_call: TRBJ1-1; v_call: TRBV10-1; cdr3_nt: TGCGCCAGCAGTGAGTCGACGGGGGTGAACACTGAAGCTTTCTTT; cdr3_aa: CASSESTGVNTEAFF
clone_size: once; d_call: TRBD1; j_call: TRBJ2-6; v_call: TRBV5-5; cdr3_nt: TGTGCCAGCAGTAGGGACAGATCCTCTGGGGCCAACGTCCTGACTTTC; cdr3_aa: CASSRDRSSGANVLTF
clone_size: few; d_call: TRBD2; j_call: TRBJ2-2; v_call: TRBV6-4; cdr3_nt: TGTGCCAGCAGTGACTCGGGGACTAGCGCGAACACCGGGGAGCTGTTTTTT; cdr3_aa: CASSDSGTSANTGELFF
clone_size: -; d_call: TRBD1; j_call: TRBJ1-2; v_call: TRBV7-9; cdr3_nt: TGTGCCAGCAGCGCCGGGACAGGGGAAACGGTCGCCGGCTACACCTTC; cdr3_aa: CASSAGTGETVAGYTF
clone_size: -; d_call: TRBD2; j_call: TRBJ2-5; v_call: TRBV19; cdr3_nt: TGTGCCAGTAGACCAATAGCGGGAGCGGGAGAGACCCAGTACTTC; cdr3_aa: CASRPIAGAGETQYF
clone_size: once; d_call: TRBD1; j_call: TRBJ1-1; v_call: TRBV11-2; cdr3_nt: TGTGCCAGCAGCCCGGACAGGGGGCTGTACACTGAAGCTTTCTTT; cdr3_aa: CASSPDRGLYTEAFF